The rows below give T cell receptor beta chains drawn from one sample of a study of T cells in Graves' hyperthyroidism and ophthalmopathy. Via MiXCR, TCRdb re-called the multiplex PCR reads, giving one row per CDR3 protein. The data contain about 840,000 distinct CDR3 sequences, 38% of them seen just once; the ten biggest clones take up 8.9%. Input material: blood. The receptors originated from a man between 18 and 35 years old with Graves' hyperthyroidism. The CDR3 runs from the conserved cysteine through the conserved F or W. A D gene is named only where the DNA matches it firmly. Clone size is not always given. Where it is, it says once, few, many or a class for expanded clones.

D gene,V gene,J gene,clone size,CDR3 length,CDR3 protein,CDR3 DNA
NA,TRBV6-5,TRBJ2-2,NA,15,CASSDRGRGTGELFF,TGTGCCAGCAGTGACCGGGGGAGAGGCACCGGGGAGCTGTTTTTT
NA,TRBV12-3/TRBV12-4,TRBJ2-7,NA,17,CASSSSTGGPFSYEQYF,TGTGCCAGCAGTTCCTCAACCGGGGGGCCGTTCTCCTACGAGCAGTACTTC
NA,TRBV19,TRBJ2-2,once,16,CASKPLNTGDGGELFF,TGTGCCAGTAAGCCGTTGAACACCGGGGACGGCGGGGAGCTGTTTTTT
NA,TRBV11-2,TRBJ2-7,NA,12,CASGDSLYEQYF,TGTGCCAGCGGTGACAGTCTCTACGAGCAGTACTTC
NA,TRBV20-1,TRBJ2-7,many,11,CSGDTRGEQYF,TGCAGTGGTGACACCAGAGGAGAGCAGTACTTC
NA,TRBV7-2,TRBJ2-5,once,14,CASSQSGMGEAQYF,TGCGCCAGCAGCCAGAGTGGAATGGGAGAGGCCCAGTACTTC
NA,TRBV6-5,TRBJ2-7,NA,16,CASSYRYKVSSYEQYF,TGTGCCAGCAGTTACCGATACAAGGTCTCATCCTACGAGCAGTACTTC
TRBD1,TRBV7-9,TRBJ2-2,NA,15,CASSHYGTVTGELFF,TGTGCCAGCAGCCACTACGGGACAGTAACCGGGGAGCTGTTTTTT
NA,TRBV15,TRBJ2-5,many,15,CATSREAAGQETQYF,TGTGCCACCAGCAGAGAAGCGGCGGGGCAAGAGACCCAGTACTTC
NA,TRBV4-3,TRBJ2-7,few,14,CASSRIRGSPEQYF,TGCGCCAGCAGCCGCATAAGGGGGTCCCCCGAGCAGTACTTC
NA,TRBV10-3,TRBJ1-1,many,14,CAISVGQGGTEAFF,TGTGCCATCAGTGTAGGGCAGGGCGGCACTGAAGCTTTCTTT
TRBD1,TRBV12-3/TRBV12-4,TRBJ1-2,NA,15,CASSFTGGSPYGYTF,TGTGCCAGCAGTTTTACAGGGGGCAGCCCTTATGGCTACACCTTC
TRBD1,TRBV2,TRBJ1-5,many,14,CASSAGTANQPQHF,TGTGCCAGCAGTGCCGGGACAGCTAATCAGCCCCAGCATTTT
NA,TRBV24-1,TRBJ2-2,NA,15,CASSYSNSVPGELFF,TGTGCCAGCAGTTACTCGAATTCGGTTCCGGGGGAGCTGTTTTTT
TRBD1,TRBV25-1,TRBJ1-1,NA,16,CASSFGSTGKNTEAFF,TGTGCCAGCAGCTTCGGTTCGACAGGGAAGAACACTGAAGCTTTCTTT
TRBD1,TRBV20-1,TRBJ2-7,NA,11,CSAGQGNQQYF,TGCAGTGCTGGACAGGGCAATCAGCAGTACTTC
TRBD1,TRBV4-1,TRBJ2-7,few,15,CASSQTGQLSYEQYF,TGCGCCAGCAGCCAGACAGGGCAACTATCCTACGAGCAGTACTTC
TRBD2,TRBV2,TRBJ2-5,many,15,CASSYEREGLGTQYF,TGTGCCAGCAGTTACGAGCGGGAGGGCCTCGGGACCCAGTACTTC
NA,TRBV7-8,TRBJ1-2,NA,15,CASSAGAAVEKGYTF,TGTGCCAGCAGCGCAGGGGCCGCGGTAGAAAAAGGCTACACCTTC
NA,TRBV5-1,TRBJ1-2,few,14,CASSFGDAVQGYTF,TGCGCCAGCAGCTTTGGGGACGCCGTGCAAGGCTACACCTTC
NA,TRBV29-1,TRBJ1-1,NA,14,CSVEEGGRGTEAFF,TGCAGCGTTGAAGAGGGGGGTCGGGGCACTGAAGCTTTCTTT
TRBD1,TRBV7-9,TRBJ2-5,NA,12,CASSQTGGNQYF,TGTGCCAGCAGCCAGACAGGGGGCAATCAGTACTTC
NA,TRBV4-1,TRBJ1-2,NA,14,CASSVEGGDYGYTF,TGCGCCAGCAGCGTTGAAGGGGGAGACTATGGCTACACCTTC
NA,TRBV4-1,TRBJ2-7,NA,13,CASSQERRYEQYF,TGCGCCAGCAGCCAAGAGCGACGCTACGAGCAGTACTTC
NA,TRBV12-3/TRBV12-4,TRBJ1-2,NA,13,CASSLRDRNGYTF,TGTGCCAGCAGTTTAAGGGACCGAAATGGCTACACCTTC
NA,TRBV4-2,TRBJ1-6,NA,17,CASSHVGDEPYNSPLHF,TGTGCCAGCAGCCATGTGGGGGACGAACCCTATAATTCACCCCTCCACTTT
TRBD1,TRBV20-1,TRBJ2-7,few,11,CSANRGREQYF,TGCAGTGCTAACAGGGGACGCGAGCAGTACTTC
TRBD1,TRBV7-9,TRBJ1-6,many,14,CASSLTGGYSPLHF,TGTGCCAGCAGCTTAACAGGGGGTTATTCACCCCTCCACTTT
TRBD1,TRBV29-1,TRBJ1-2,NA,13,CSAWTGLSYGYTF,TGCAGCGCCTGGACAGGACTTTCCTATGGCTACACCTTC
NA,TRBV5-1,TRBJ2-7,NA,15,CASSLRGSTTYEQYF,TGCGCCAGCAGCTTGAGAGGCAGCACAACCTACGAGCAGTACTTC
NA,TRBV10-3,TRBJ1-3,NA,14,CASSAPVSGNTIYF,TGTGCCAGCAGTGCCCCGGTCTCTGGAAACACCATATATTTT
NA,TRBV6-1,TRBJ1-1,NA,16,CASLDRLRAQNTEAFF,TGTGCCAGCTTAGATCGCCTTCGGGCACAGAACACTGAAGCTTTCTTT
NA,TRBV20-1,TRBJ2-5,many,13,CSARVALQETQYF,TGCAGTGCTAGAGTGGCTCTCCAAGAGACCCAGTACTTC
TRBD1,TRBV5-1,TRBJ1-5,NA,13,CASSSTGEDPQHF,TGCGCCAGCAGCTCCACAGGGGAGGATCCCCAGCATTTT
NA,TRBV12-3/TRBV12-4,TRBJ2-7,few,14,CASGLDSTSYEQYF,TGTGCTAGTGGTTTGGACAGTACTTCCTACGAGCAGTACTTC
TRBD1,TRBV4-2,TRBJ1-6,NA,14,CASSVGQDDSPLHF,TGTGCCAGCAGCGTGGGACAGGATGATTCACCCCTCCACTTT
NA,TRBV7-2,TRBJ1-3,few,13,CASSLGRMNTIYF,TGTGCCAGCAGCTTAGGGAGAATGAACACCATATATTTT
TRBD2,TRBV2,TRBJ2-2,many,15,CASSGLAGGTGELFF,TGTGCCAGCAGCGGACTAGCGGGAGGTACCGGGGAGCTGTTTTTT
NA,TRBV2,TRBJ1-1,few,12,CAKVGPNTEAFF,TGTGCAAAAGTCGGGCCGAACACTGAAGCTTTCTTT
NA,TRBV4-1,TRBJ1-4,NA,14,CASSQGTQREKLFF,TGCGCCAGCAGCCAAGGCACGCAGCGGGAAAAACTGTTTTTT
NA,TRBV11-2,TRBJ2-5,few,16,CASSLDGDPREETQYF,TGTGCCAGCAGCTTAGATGGGGACCCGAGGGAAGAGACCCAGTACTTC
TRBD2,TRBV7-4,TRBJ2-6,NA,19,CASSLAGVGGLGGANVLTF,TGTGCCAGCAGCTTAGCTGGTGTGGGAGGGCTTGGAGGGGCCAACGTCCTGACTTTC
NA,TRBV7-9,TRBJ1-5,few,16,CASRKFTGLNNQPQHF,TGTGCCAGCAGGAAATTTACAGGGTTGAACAATCAGCCCCAGCATTTT
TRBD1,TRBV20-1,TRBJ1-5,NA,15,CSAESKGTGNQPRHF,TGCAGTGCTGAGAGTAAAGGGACAGGTAATCAGCCCCGGCATTTT
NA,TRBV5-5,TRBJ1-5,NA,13,CASSTTSEQPQHF,TGTGCCAGCTCAACAACTTCAGAACAGCCCCAGCATTTT
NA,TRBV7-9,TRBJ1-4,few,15,CASSLALGPGEKLFF,TGTGCCAGCAGCTTAGCGCTAGGGCCAGGTGAAAAACTGTTTTTT
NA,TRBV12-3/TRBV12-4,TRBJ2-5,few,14,CASSYRGAQETQYF,TGTGCCAGCAGTTATCGGGGAGCTCAAGAGACCCAGTACTTC
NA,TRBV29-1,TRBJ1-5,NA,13,CSVGGSSNQPQHF,TGCAGCGTTGGAGGTAGTAGCAATCAGCCCCAGCATTTT
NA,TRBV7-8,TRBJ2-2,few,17,CASSLLWTSLKAGELFF,TGTGCCAGCAGCCTACTCTGGACATCACTAAAGGCCGGGGAGCTGTTTTTT
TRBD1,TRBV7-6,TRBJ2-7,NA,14,CASSLTGQGGEQYF,TGTGCCAGCAGCTTAACGGGACAGGGGGGCGAGCAGTACTTC
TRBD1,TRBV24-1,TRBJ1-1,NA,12,CATSDGTGSAYF,TGTGCCACCAGCGATGGGACAGGGAGCGCCTATTTT
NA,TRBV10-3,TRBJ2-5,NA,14,CAISERGFQETQYF,TGTGCCATCAGTGAGCGGGGGTTTCAAGAGACCCAGTACTTC
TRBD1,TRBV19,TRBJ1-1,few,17,CASTIQGTDFSQTEAFF,TGTGCCAGTACCATCCAAGGGACAGACTTTTCTCAAACTGAAGCTTTCTTT
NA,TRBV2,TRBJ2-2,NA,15,CATLADGRGPGELFF,TGTGCCACACTAGCGGACGGGAGGGGGCCCGGGGAGCTGTTTTTT
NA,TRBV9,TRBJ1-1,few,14,CASSQAQKGTEAFF,TGTGCCAGCAGCCAGGCCCAGAAGGGAACTGAAGCTTTCTTT